The entry below describes one T cell receptor (beta chain). The study drew participants aged about 18 to 89 years from approximately 25 US areas. Recovery meant two consecutive negative NP/OP PCR tests, professional clearance, or resolved symptoms. TCRdb keeps only in-frame clones here, not all; method: immunoSEQ multiplex PCR. The sample yields about 480,000 clones, roughly 90% seen once. The CDR3 runs to 16 residues. Losses at the gene ends were 0 bases for V and 5 bases for J; bases not matched to a gene: 9. The germline V gene has CDR1 PRHDT and CDR2 FYEKMQ (reference sequence). The sample comes from a study of blood T cell repertoires in COVID-19. Study at large: The United States, Italy and Spain were the sources of the acute and convalescent COVID-19 samples.

The genes are TRBV13 and TRBJ1-2; 7 bases are shared with TRBD1. Sequencing was done on a sample of PBMCs or T cells enriched from blood (not recorded which). This TCR was sampled from a woman aged 40 to 50 who had recovered from COVID-19. The CDR3 DNA reads TGTGCCAGCAGCTTAGGCAGTATGGGCAGGGGGTATGGCTACACCTTC. Its translation is CASSLGSMGRGYGYTF.